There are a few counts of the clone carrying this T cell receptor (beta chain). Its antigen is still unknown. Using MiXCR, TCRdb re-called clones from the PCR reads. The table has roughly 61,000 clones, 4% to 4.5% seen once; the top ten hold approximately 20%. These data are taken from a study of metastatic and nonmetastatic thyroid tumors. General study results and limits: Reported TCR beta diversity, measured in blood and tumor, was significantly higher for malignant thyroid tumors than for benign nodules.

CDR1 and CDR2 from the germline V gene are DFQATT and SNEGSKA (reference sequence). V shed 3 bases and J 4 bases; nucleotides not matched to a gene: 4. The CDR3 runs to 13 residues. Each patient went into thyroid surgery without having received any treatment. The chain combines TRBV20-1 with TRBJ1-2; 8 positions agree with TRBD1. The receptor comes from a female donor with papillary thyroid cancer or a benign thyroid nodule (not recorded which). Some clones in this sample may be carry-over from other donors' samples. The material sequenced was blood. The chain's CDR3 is CSASWTGSYGYTF. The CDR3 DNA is TGCAGTGCTAGTTGGACAGGGAGCTATGGCTACACCTTC.